A selection of T cell receptor beta chains follows, all from one sample in a study of shared clonotypes between healthy human individuals. Libraries were prepared by immunoSEQ multiplex PCR; TCRdb keeps only in-frame clonotypes and omits some of them. The data show about 2.5 million clones, with 85% to 95% seen just once and about 0.41% held by the top ten. The sequencing sample was made of naive CD4+ T cells from PBMCs. All receptors come from a man aged 18 to 35 in good health. Some clones in this sample may be carry-over from other donors' samples. CDR3s include the opening cysteine and the closing phenylalanine or tryptophan. A D gene is named only where the DNA matches it firmly. Clone size, where shown, is once, few, many, or a class for clones that have expanded.

V: TRBV6-5; J: TRBJ2-7; size: NA; D: NA; CDR3: CASSRSGGVEQYF; DNA: TGTGCCAGCAGCCGTTCTGGGGGCGTCGAGCAGTACTTC
V: TRBV30; J: TRBJ2-7; size: NA; D: NA; CDR3: CAWSLDGTYEQYF; DNA: TGTGCCTGGAGCCTGGACGGTACCTACGAGCAGTACTTC
V: TRBV5-1; J: TRBJ1-5; size: NA; D: TRBD1; CDR3: CASSEQGFQPQHF; DNA: TGCGCCAGCAGCGAACAGGGGTTTCAGCCCCAGCATTTT
V: TRBV9; J: TRBJ2-3; size: NA; D: NA; CDR3: CASSPLRTGIVDTQYF; DNA: TGTGCCAGCAGCCCTCTCCGTACAGGGATCGTGGATACGCAGTATTTT
V: TRBV7-9; J: TRBJ1-3; size: NA; D: NA; CDR3: CASSLGGSSGNTIYF; DNA: TGTGCCAGCAGCTTAGGGGGGAGCTCTGGAAACACCATATATTTT
V: TRBV6-5; J: TRBJ2-1; size: NA; D: NA; CDR3: CASRFTGYNEQFF; DNA: TGTGCCAGCAGGTTTACGGGGTACAATGAGCAGTTCTTC
V: TRBV5-5; J: TRBJ2-3; size: NA; D: NA; CDR3: CASSLWSTDTQYF; DNA: TGTGCCAGCAGCTTGTGGAGCACAGATACGCAGTATTTT
V: TRBV21-1; J: TRBJ2-5; size: NA; D: NA; CDR3: CASSKNRRDRTQTQYF; DNA: TGTGCCAGCAGCAAAAACCGGAGGGACAGGACCCAGACCCAGTACTTC
V: TRBV6-1; J: TRBJ2-5; size: NA; D: TRBD2; CDR3: CASSRGGPLGETQYF; DNA: TGTGCCAGCAGCCGCGGGGGGCCCTTGGGAGAGACCCAGTACTTC
V: TRBV5-1; J: TRBJ2-1; size: NA; D: TRBD2; CDR3: CASSPPQAGSINEQFF; DNA: TGCGCCAGCAGCCCCCCTCAAGCGGGAAGTATCAATGAGCAGTTCTTC
V: TRBV2; J: TRBJ2-2; size: NA; D: NA; CDR3: CASRPTWANTGELFF; DNA: TGTGCCAGCAGGCCGACCTGGGCTAACACCGGGGAGCTGTTTTTT
V: TRBV11-2; J: TRBJ2-3; size: NA; D: NA; CDR3: CASRYDTQYF; DNA: TGTGCCAGCAGATATGATACGCAGTATTTT
V: TRBV5-1; J: TRBJ2-3; size: once; D: TRBD1; CDR3: CASGLTGSSADTQYF; DNA: TGCGCCAGCGGCTTGACAGGGTCTTCCGCAGATACGCAGTATTTT
V: TRBV7-8; J: TRBJ2-1; size: NA; D: TRBD2; CDR3: CASSFSGAGNEQFF; DNA: TGTGCCAGCAGCTTCAGCGGGGCAGGCAATGAGCAGTTCTTC
V: TRBV5-6; J: TRBJ2-1; size: once; D: TRBD1; CDR3: CASSLVGDRGYNEQFF; DNA: TGTGCCAGCAGCTTGGTGGGGGACAGGGGTTACAATGAGCAGTTCTTC
V: TRBV7-9; J: TRBJ1-4; size: NA; D: NA; CDR3: CASSPPGVGEKLFF; DNA: TGTGCCAGCAGTCCACCGGGCGTTGGGGAAAAACTGTTTTTT
V: TRBV5-1; J: TRBJ2-7; size: NA; D: NA; CDR3: CASSLVQGTYEQYF; DNA: TGCGCCAGCAGCTTGGTTCAGGGAACCTACGAGCAGTACTTC
V: TRBV5-1; J: TRBJ2-1; size: NA; D: TRBD1; CDR3: CASSLMGQGLDEQFF; DNA: TGCGCCAGCAGCTTGATGGGACAGGGGTTGGATGAGCAGTTCTTC
V: TRBV6-4; J: TRBJ1-1; size: NA; D: NA; CDR3: CASSDQITNTEAFF; DNA: TGTGCCAGCAGTGATCAGATTACTAACACTGAAGCTTTCTTT
V: TRBV4-3; J: TRBJ2-1; size: NA; D: TRBD1; CDR3: CASSPGGTGSNNEQFF; DNA: TGCGCCAGCAGCCCCGGTGGGACAGGGAGTAACAATGAGCAGTTCTTC
V: TRBV7-2; J: TRBJ2-6; size: NA; D: NA; CDR3: CASSLRSSGANVLTF; DNA: TGTGCCAGCAGCTTACGATCCTCTGGGGCCAACGTCCTGACTTTC
V: TRBV6-1; J: TRBJ2-1; size: NA; D: TRBD2; CDR3: CASSESGSGNNEQFF; DNA: TGTGCCAGCAGTGAAAGCGGGAGTGGGAACAATGAGCAGTTCTTC
V: TRBV5-4; J: TRBJ1-3; size: NA; D: NA; CDR3: CASGEGKSGNTIYF; DNA: TGTGCCAGCGGGGAGGGGAAATCTGGAAACACCATATATTTT
V: TRBV7-9; J: TRBJ2-3; size: NA; D: NA; CDR3: CASSSKVTQYF; DNA: TGTGCCAGCAGCTCAAAGGTCACGCAGTATTTT
V: TRBV10-3; J: TRBJ2-5; size: NA; D: NA; CDR3: CAIRTGEEETQYF; DNA: TGTGCCATCCGTACGGGGGAGGAAGAGACCCAGTACTTC
V: TRBV7-9; J: TRBJ2-7; size: NA; D: TRBD1; CDR3: CASSLVRDSYEQYF; DNA: TGTGCCAGCAGCTTAGTGAGGGACAGCTACGAGCAGTACTTC
V: TRBV7-3; J: TRBJ2-6; size: NA; D: NA; CDR3: CASSPRGSSGANVLTF; DNA: TGTGCCAGCAGCCCCCGAGGCAGCTCTGGGGCCAACGTCCTGACTTTC
V: TRBV4-3; J: TRBJ2-1; size: NA; D: TRBD1; CDR3: CASSQDYTGGYNEQFF; DNA: TGCGCCAGCAGCCAAGATTATACAGGGGGCTACAATGAGCAGTTCTTC
V: TRBV6-1; J: TRBJ1-2; size: NA; D: NA; CDR3: CASTPSGGLGNGYTF; DNA: TGTGCCAGCACCCCCTCCGGGGGACTAGGGAACGGCTACACCTTC
V: TRBV4-1; J: TRBJ2-6; size: NA; D: NA; CDR3: CASSQEGTLRVLANVLTF; DNA: TGCGCCAGCAGCCAAGAGGGGACTCTGCGGGTGTTGGCCAACGTCCTGACTTTC
V: TRBV2; J: TRBJ2-3; size: NA; D: TRBD2; CDR3: CASSRSGGTDTQYF; DNA: TGTGCCAGCAGCCGGAGCGGGGGCACAGATACGCAGTATTTT
V: TRBV28; J: TRBJ2-3; size: NA; D: TRBD1; CDR3: CASSLWTGRDTQYF; DNA: TGTGCCAGCAGTTTATGGACAGGGAGAGATACGCAGTATTTT
V: TRBV9; J: TRBJ1-1; size: NA; D: NA; CDR3: CASSVMNTEAFF; DNA: TGTGCCAGCAGCGTAATGAACACTGAAGCTTTCTTT
V: TRBV18; J: TRBJ1-1; size: NA; D: NA; CDR3: CASSTGGTTEAFF; DNA: TGTGCCAGCTCCACCGGTGGTACCACTGAAGCTTTCTTT
V: TRBV19; J: TRBJ2-7; size: NA; D: TRBD1; CDR3: CASTRRGDRGYEQYF; DNA: TGTGCCAGTACCCGAAGGGGGGACAGGGGCTACGAGCAGTACTTC
V: TRBV5-4; J: TRBJ2-2; size: NA; D: NA; CDR3: CASSLLPSIPGELFF; DNA: TGTGCCAGCAGCTTGTTGCCGTCCATCCCCGGGGAGCTGTTTTTT
V: TRBV5-8; J: TRBJ2-7; size: NA; D: TRBD2; CDR3: CASSLGGRAPYEQYF; DNA: TGTGCCAGCAGCTTGGGCGGGAGGGCCCCCTACGAGCAGTACTTC
V: TRBV9; J: TRBJ1-1; size: NA; D: NA; CDR3: CASSPHRGPNTEAFF; DNA: TGTGCCAGCAGCCCCCACCGGGGGCCGAACACTGAAGCTTTCTTT
V: TRBV5-8; J: TRBJ1-3; size: once; D: NA; CDR3: CASNSWGAQNSGNTIYF; DNA: TGTGCCAGTAATAGCTGGGGGGCACAGAATTCTGGAAACACCATATATTTT